Detailed here is one T cell receptor (beta chain). Source study methods: Amplification from reference gene primers served as the basis for estimated nucleated cell counts. Produced via immunoSEQ multiplex PCR; TCRdb's table is partial and in-frame only. The DNA was the basis for D and trimming; V, J and clone size are from that table. Of over 100,000 clones in the sample, roughly 85% were seen once. V was clipped by 3 bases and J by 7 bases, with 22 bases between them. Germline V gives CDR1 SQVTM, CDR2 ANQGSEA. The CDR3 length is 15 residues. These data belong to a study of blood T cell repertoires in COVID-19.

The chain employs TRBV29-1 and TRBJ2-7; tentatively, D is TRBD2 (6 bases). This TCR was recovered from a man older than 75 with acute or convalescent COVID-19. Sequenced: peripheral blood. The CDR3 loop reads CSVDSGPPGAGEQYF. CDR3 DNA sequence: TGCAGCGTTGATTCGGGGCCCCCGGGCGCGGGGGAGCAGTACTTC.